This T cell receptor beta chain was profiled in a study of blood T cell repertoires in COVID-19. Original processing methods: Nucleated cell counts were estimated from reference gene primer amplification. TCRdb's copy holds only in-frame clones and misses some; the assay was immunoSEQ multiplex PCR. V, J and clone size were drawn from that table, and D and trimming were deduced from the DNA. The data contain under 200,000 clones, about 85% of them singletons. The sample comprised peripheral blood. This clonotype was obtained from a man aged 60 to 69 with active or convalescent COVID-19.

The CDR3 DNA is TGTGCCAGCAGCGTAGGTGCCTCCAGCTCCTACGAGCAGTACTTC. It is translated as CASSVGASSSYEQYF. This chain links TRBV9 with TRBJ2-7, with unresolved D. CDR3 size: 15 residues. Germline V gives CDR1 SGDLS, CDR2 YYNGEE. Deletions cut 0 bases from V and 0 bases from J, with 10 bases between.